The clone carrying this T cell receptor (beta chain) appeared a single time. These data originate in a study of blood T cell repertoires in COVID-19. Per the study methods: Quantification of nucleated cells was approximated via reference gene primer amplification. Assay: immunoSEQ multiplex PCR; the TCRdb copy retains only in-frame clones and omits some. D and trimming come from the DNA, and the V and J calls and clone size come from that table. The table records about 23,000 clones, around 83% of them present only once. Material for sequencing was peripheral blood. This TCR derives from a man in his 70s with acute or convalescent COVID-19.

This CDR3 reads CAISESRTAYEQYF. CDR3 sequence (DNA): TGTGCCATCAGTGAGTCTAGGACAGCTTACGAGCAGTACTTC. The chain couples TRBV10-3 to TRBJ2-7, with D perhaps matching TRBD1 (6 bases). The CDR3 is made up of 14 amino acids. Trimming removed 0 bases from V and 4 bases from J, with 10 bases in between. CDR1 is ENHRY and CDR2 is SYGVKD in the germline V gene.